One and the same sample provided the 11 T cell receptor beta chains below, sequenced in a study of blood T cell repertoires in COVID-19. TCRdb keeps only in-frame clones here, not all; method: immunoSEQ multiplex PCR. This repertoire shows 450,000 to 500,000 clones, approximately 83% found once; its top ten account for more than 3%. Sequences were obtained from peripheral blood. Receptors originate from a human donor in a cohort sampled during active COVID-19.

This chain links TRBV19 with TRBJ2-2, with TRBD2 as a possible D gene (5 bases). The V gene's germline CDR1 is LNHDA and CDR2 SQIVND (reference sequence). Deletions cut 5 bases from V and 4 bases from J, with 11 bases between. The CDR3 has 14 amino acids. The CDR3 region has the DNA TGTGCCAGTAGTCTTTCACTAGGCACCGGGGAGCTGTTTTTT. Translated: CASSLSLGTGELFF.

The chain combines TRBV3-1 (or the pseudogene TRBV3-2) with TRBJ2-7, with 9 bases aligning to TRBD2. This CDR3 is 15 amino acids long. V shed 1 base and J 6 bases; nucleotides not matched to a gene: 7. Germline CDR1 is LGHDT and CDR2 is YNNKEL (reference sequence). DNA for the CDR3: TGTGCCAGCAGCCAAGGAGCTAGCGGGATTAGCGAGCAGTACTTC. Translation: CASSQGASGISEQYF.

V gene TRBV4-1 combines with J gene TRBJ2-5; 9 nucleotides line up with TRBD1. Losses at the gene ends were 2 bases for V and 5 bases for J; bases not matched to a gene: 9. From germline, CDR1 is MGHRA and CDR2 YSYEKL. The CDR3 extends over 16 amino acids. The CDR3: CASSQKEQGARETQYF. CDR3 coding DNA: TGCGCCAGCAGCCAAAAGGAACAGGGGGCCAGGGAGACCCAGTACTTC.

The genes are TRBV29-1 and TRBJ1-2; D remains ambiguous. V gave up 3 bases and J gave up 3 bases, with 11 bases separating them. This CDR3 spans 13 amino acids. Looked up from germline, CDR1 is SQVTM and CDR2 is ANQGSEA. As DNA, the CDR3 is TGCAGCGTTGATGCGGGTTTTGACTATGGCTACACCTTC. Protein: CSVDAGFDYGYTF. Complete variable domain (other parts from reference TRBV29-1 and TRBJ1-2): SAVISQKPSRDICQRGTSLTIQCQVDSQVTMMFWYRQQPGQSLTLIATANQGSEATYESGFVIDKFPISRPNLTFSTLTVSNMSPEDSSIYLCSVDAGFDYGYTFGSGTRLTVV.

This clone was seen a handful of times. The rearrangement uses TRBV7-6 and TRBJ2-1; 10 nucleotides agree with TRBD2. V was clipped by 6 bases and J by 4 bases; unmatched bases: 9. CDR1 and CDR2 from the germline V gene are SGHVS and FNYEAQ. CDR3 length: 16 amino acids. CDR3 DNA: TGTGCCAGCAGTCCGGATCTAGCGGGAGTTTACAATGAGCAGTTCTTC. Protein: CASSPDLAGVYNEQFF.

The V gene is TRBV10-3, the J gene TRBJ2-7; 10 nucleotides agree with TRBD1. V was pared by 2 bases and J by 3 bases, with 10 bases of the junction left unmatched. The CDR3 spans 17 residues. Per germline, CDR1 ENHRY and CDR2 SYGVKD. CDR3 amino acids: CAISEGLGDRGYYEQYF. Here the CDR3 DNA reads TGTGCCATCAGTGAGGGTCTGGGGGACAGGGGATACTACGAGCAGTACTTC.

V gene TRBV3-1 (or the pseudogene TRBV3-2) combines with J gene TRBJ1-2, with D uncertain. CDR3 length: 14 residues. Germline CDR1 and CDR2: LGHDT and YNNKEL (reference sequence). Trimming removed 1 base at V and 4 bases at J, with 10 bases between. CDR3 protein: CASSQVRNGYGYTF. DNA for the CDR3: TGTGCCAGCAGCCAAGTTCGAAACGGCTATGGCTACACCTTC.

This sequence joins TRBV5-4 and TRBJ2-7; a possible D gene is TRBD2 (6 bases). Deletions cut 3 bases from V and 4 bases from J, with 17 bases between. Germline V CDR1 and CDR2: SGHNT, YYREEE (reference sequence). This CDR3 has 15 amino acids. For the CDR3, the DNA is TGTGCCAGCAGCTCCAGGGCGGGGTCATTTTACGAGCAGTACTTC. Translating gives CASSSRAGSFYEQYF.

The J gene is TRBJ2-5, the V gene TRBV7-3; TRBD2 might be the D (5 bases). Deletions cut 5 bases from V and 4 bases from J, with 14 bases between. The CDR3 loop spans 14 amino acids. Germline V gene sequence: CDR1 SGHTA, CDR2 FQGTGA. CDR3 nucleotides: TGTGCCAGCAGCGAAACCGGGAATGGAGAGACCCAGTACTTC. The encoded protein is CASSETGNGETQYF.

The V and J genes are TRBV5-6 and TRBJ2-5; the match to TRBD2 covers 12 bases. The CDR3 runs 18 residues. The V segment lost 1 base and the J segment 6 bases; nucleotides outside the gene matches: 13. CDR1 is SGHDT and CDR2 is YYEEEE in the germline V gene. CDR3 in amino acids: CASSLLVEPSGRAQTQYF. For the CDR3, the DNA is TGTGCCAGCAGCTTGTTGGTGGAACCTAGCGGGAGGGCCCAGACCCAGTACTTC. Full variable domain (missing parts from reference TRBV5-6 and TRBJ2-5): DAGVTQSPTHLIKTRGQQVTLRCSPKSGHDTVSWYQQALGQGPQFIFQYYEEEERQRGNFPDRFSGHQFPNYSSELNVNALLLGDSALYLCASSLLVEPSGRAQTQYFGPGTRLLVL.

The chain is built from TRBV18 and TRBJ1-2; TRBD1 matches at 8 bases. The CDR3 is made up of 14 amino acids. The V gene's germline CDR1 is KGHSH and CDR2 LQKENI. Unmatched junction bases numbered 6, after V lost 3 bases and J lost 6 bases. The CDR3 is CASSPRTGSDGYTF. CDR3 sequence (DNA): TGTGCCAGCTCACCGCGGACAGGGTCTGATGGCTACACCTTC.